The 14 T cell receptor beta chains below come from one sample, sequenced in a study of early T cells in non-severe SARS-CoV-2 infection. TCRdb called the 5' RACE reads again in MiXCR, with one record for every CDR3 protein. The sample includes 99,000 or so distinct CDR3 sequences, roughly 15% of them seen just once. Sequenced material: whole blood. The receptors come from an adult who was a healthcare worker with PCR-confirmed SARS-CoV-2 infection or an uninfected control (not recorded which).

This clonotype appeared a few times. The rearrangement uses TRBV6-1 and TRBJ2-7; 9 positions agree with TRBD1. The CDR3 has 13 amino acids. Unmatched junction bases numbered 5, after V lost 6 bases and J lost 5 bases. CDR1 is MNHNS and CDR2 is SASEGT in the germline V gene. CDR3 sequence reads: CASRNRGPDEQYF. In nucleotides, the CDR3 is TGTGCCAGCAGAAACAGGGGGCCAGACGAGCAGTACTTC.

J is TRBJ2-1 and V is TRBV7-2, with TRBD1 matching over 9 bases. CDR1 and CDR2 from the germline V gene are SGHTA and FQGNSA. The CDR3 is 18 amino acids. The V and J ends lost 5 bases and 5 bases, in that order; junction bases with no gene match: 16. The CDR3 is CASSVQGAGTIPNNEQFF. CDR3 sequence (DNA): TGTGCCAGCAGCGTACAGGGGGCCGGGACTATCCCCAACAATGAGCAGTTCTTC.

This chain joins TRBV12-3 or TRBV12-4 and TRBJ1-5, with a tentative D call TRBD1 (5 bases). Trimming stripped 3 bases from V and 6 bases from J, with 9 bases between. The CDR3 has 13 residues. The CDR3 coding sequence is TGTGCCAGCAGTTTGGGGGATGGTCAGCCCCAGCATTTT. Its protein product is CASSLGDGQPQHF.

This clonotype was observed a handful of times. The chain is built from TRBV4-3 and TRBJ2-3, with 7 positions matching TRBD1. The CDR3 runs to 14 residues. The germline V gene encodes CDR1 LGHNA and CDR2 YSLEER. Trimming at V came to 1 base and at J to 5 bases, leaving 3 bases not matched to a gene. For the CDR3, the DNA is TGCGCCAGCAGCCAAGTTTCAGGGGGAGATACGCAGTATTTT. The encoded protein is CASSQVSGGDTQYF.

This clonotype has just a few counts. The chain combines TRBV2 with TRBJ2-3; D gene unclear. The germline V gene encodes CDR1 SNHLY and CDR2 FYNNEI. V was cut by 7 bases and J by 4 bases, with 12 bases left in between. The CDR3 has 13 amino acids. The CDR3 reads CASNFVGADTQYF. The DNA for the CDR3 is TGTGCCAGCAATTTCGTTGGGGCAGATACGCAGTATTTT. The entire variable domain, with the rest obtained from reference TRBV2 and TRBJ2-3, is as follows: EPEVTQTPSHQVTQMGQEVILRCVPISNHLYFYWYRQILGQKVEFLVSFYNNEISEKSEIFDDQFSVERPDGSNFTLKIRSTKLEDSAMYFCASNFVGADTQYFGPGTRLTVL.

This clonotype was observed a few times. The V call is TRBV19, the J call TRBJ2-2; no firm D call. CDR1 and CDR2 from the germline V gene are LNHDA and SQIVND (reference sequence). The CDR3 is 12 residues long. V was clipped by 4 bases and J by 4 bases, with 4 bases between them. CDR3 DNA sequence: TGTGCCAGTAGTAGAACCACCGGGGAGCTGTTTTTT. This codes for CASSRTTGELFF. The entire variable domain, with the rest obtained from reference TRBV19 and TRBJ2-2, is as follows: DGGITQSPKYLFRKEGQNVTLSCEQNLNHDAMYWYRQDPGQGLRLIYYSQIVNDFQKGDIAEGYSVSREKKESFPLTVTSAQKNPTAFYLCASSRTTGELFFGEGSRLTVL.

The V and J genes are TRBV18 and TRBJ2-7; no clear D. This CDR3 has 13 residues. The germline V gene has CDR1 KGHSH and CDR2 LQKENI. Trimming cost V 2 bases and J 2 bases, with 7 bases left between them. CDR3 sequence: CASSPSLAYEQYF. The CDR3 nucleotides are TGTGCCAGCTCACCAAGTTTAGCCTACGAGCAGTACTTC.

In this sample, this clonotype turned up a few times. This chain uses TRBV19 with TRBJ1-4, with no clear D. Trimming pared 10 bases from V and 7 bases from J, leaving 13 bases between. Per the germline V gene, CDR1 is LNHDA and CDR2 is SQIVND (reference sequence). The CDR3 is 12 residues long. CDR3 sequence: CATTLGREKLFF. DNA of the CDR3: TGTGCCACCACCCTAGGACGTGAAAAACTGTTTTTT.

There are a few counts of this clonotype. This sequence joins TRBV2 and TRBJ2-3; possible D gene TRBD1, 5 bases. Per the germline V gene, CDR1 is SNHLY and CDR2 is FYNNEI. The CDR3 extends over 16 amino acids. The V end was cut by 8 bases, the J end by 5 bases, with 23 bases between. Here the CDR3 DNA reads TGTGCCAGCTCCTCGGGTCGGCAGGGCGTGGGAGATACGCAGTATTTT. Its translation: CASSSGRQGVGDTQYF.

This clonotype was picked up a small number of times. This sequence joins TRBV18 and TRBJ2-7, with D possibly matching TRBD2 (6 bases). Germline CDR1 KGHSH, CDR2 LQKENI. The length of the CDR3 is 13 residues. Deletions cut 2 bases from V and 3 bases from J, with 8 bases between. The CDR3: CASSPGRGYEQYF. In nucleotides, the CDR3 is TGTGCCAGCTCACCAGGGCGGGGCTACGAGCAGTACTTC. Together with reference TRBV18 and TRBJ2-7, the CDR3 gives the full variable domain: NAGVMQNPRHLVRRRGQEARLRCSPMKGHSHVYWYRQLPEEGLKFMVYLQKENIIDESGMPKERFSAEFPKEGPSILRIQQVVRGDSAAYFCASSPGRGYEQYFGPGTRLTVT.

This clonotype has only a few counts. The V and J genes are TRBV7-2 and TRBJ1-6; D gene uncertain. CDR1 is SGHTA, CDR2 FQGNSA, per germline. CDR3 length: 16 residues. Trimming shortened V by 1 base and J by 6 bases, and 13 bases separated the two germline ends. The CDR3 here is CASSLGVSGSNSPLHF. The CDR3 DNA is TGTGCCAGCAGCTTAGGTGTTTCTGGGAGTAATTCACCCCTCCACTTT. Variable domain in full (rest from reference TRBV7-2 and TRBJ1-6): GAGVSQSPSNKVTEKGKDVELRCDPISGHTALYWYRQSLGQGLEFLIYFQGNSAPDKSGLPSDRFSAERTGGSVSTLTIQRTQQEDSAVYLCASSLGVSGSNSPLHFGNGTRLTVT.

The chain joins TRBV12-3 or TRBV12-4 to TRBJ2-2, with D uncertain. This CDR3 region has 11 residues. Deletions cut 9 bases from V and 5 bases from J, with 7 bases between. The CDR3 DNA reads TGTGCCAGTACACGTACCGGGGAGCTGTTTTTT. This translates into CASTRTGELFF.

The rearrangement links TRBV7-9 to TRBJ2-2, with TRBD2 matching over 14 bases. Germline V lookup: CDR1 SEHNR, CDR2 FQNEAQ (reference sequence). The trim removed 5 bases at V and 9 bases at J, leaving 8 bases unmatched. This CDR3 has 16 residues. The CDR3 reads CASSVRLAGGQRELFF. CDR3 sequence (DNA): TGTGCCAGCAGCGTTCGACTAGCGGGGGGGCAGCGGGAGCTGTTTTTT.

There are a few counts of this clonotype. The CDR3 region is CASSFHRELFF. CDR3 coding DNA: TGTGCCAGCAGCTTCCACCGGGAGCTGTTTTTT. This chain connects TRBV7-9 to TRBJ2-2, with D hard to call. Per germline, CDR1 SEHNR and CDR2 FQNEAQ (reference sequence). Trimming removed 3 bases from V and 9 bases from J, with 5 bases in between. CDR3 length: 11 residues.